The 2 T cell receptor beta chains presented below share a single source sample, sequenced in a study of T cell responses to AZD1222 COVID-19 vaccine. Sequencing was performed with immunoSEQ multiplex PCR; in TCRdb, only in-frame clones are kept and a portion is missing. Of some 130,000 clones detected, around 90% appear once; the ten largest clones hold about 2%. The specimen was peripheral blood, collected on day 0 of AZD1222 vaccination. The receptors shown here come from an adult in good health.

The genes are TRBV6-2 or TRBV6-3 and TRBJ1-2; the match to TRBD1 covers 8 bases. V lost 2 bases, J lost 1 base, and 6 bases stayed unmatched. Germline V gene lookup returns CDR1 MNHEY and CDR2 SVGEGT. The CDR3 totals 16 residues. The CDR3, as DNA: TGTGCCAGCAGTTACCTGACAGGGGACCTTAACTATGGCTACACCTTC. As protein: CASSYLTGDLNYGYTF.

In its sample, this clone was seen a few times. This chain joins TRBV6-4 and TRBJ1-1, with 8 bases fitting TRBD1. The CDR3 has 15 amino acids. J lost 5 bases, V lost 0 bases, and 5 bases had no gene match. The germline CDR1 and CDR2 sequences are MRHNA and SNTAGT. DNA of the CDR3: TGTGCCAGCAGTGACTCCCCCGACAGGGGTACTGAAGCTTTCTTT. It yields the protein CASSDSPDRGTEAFF.